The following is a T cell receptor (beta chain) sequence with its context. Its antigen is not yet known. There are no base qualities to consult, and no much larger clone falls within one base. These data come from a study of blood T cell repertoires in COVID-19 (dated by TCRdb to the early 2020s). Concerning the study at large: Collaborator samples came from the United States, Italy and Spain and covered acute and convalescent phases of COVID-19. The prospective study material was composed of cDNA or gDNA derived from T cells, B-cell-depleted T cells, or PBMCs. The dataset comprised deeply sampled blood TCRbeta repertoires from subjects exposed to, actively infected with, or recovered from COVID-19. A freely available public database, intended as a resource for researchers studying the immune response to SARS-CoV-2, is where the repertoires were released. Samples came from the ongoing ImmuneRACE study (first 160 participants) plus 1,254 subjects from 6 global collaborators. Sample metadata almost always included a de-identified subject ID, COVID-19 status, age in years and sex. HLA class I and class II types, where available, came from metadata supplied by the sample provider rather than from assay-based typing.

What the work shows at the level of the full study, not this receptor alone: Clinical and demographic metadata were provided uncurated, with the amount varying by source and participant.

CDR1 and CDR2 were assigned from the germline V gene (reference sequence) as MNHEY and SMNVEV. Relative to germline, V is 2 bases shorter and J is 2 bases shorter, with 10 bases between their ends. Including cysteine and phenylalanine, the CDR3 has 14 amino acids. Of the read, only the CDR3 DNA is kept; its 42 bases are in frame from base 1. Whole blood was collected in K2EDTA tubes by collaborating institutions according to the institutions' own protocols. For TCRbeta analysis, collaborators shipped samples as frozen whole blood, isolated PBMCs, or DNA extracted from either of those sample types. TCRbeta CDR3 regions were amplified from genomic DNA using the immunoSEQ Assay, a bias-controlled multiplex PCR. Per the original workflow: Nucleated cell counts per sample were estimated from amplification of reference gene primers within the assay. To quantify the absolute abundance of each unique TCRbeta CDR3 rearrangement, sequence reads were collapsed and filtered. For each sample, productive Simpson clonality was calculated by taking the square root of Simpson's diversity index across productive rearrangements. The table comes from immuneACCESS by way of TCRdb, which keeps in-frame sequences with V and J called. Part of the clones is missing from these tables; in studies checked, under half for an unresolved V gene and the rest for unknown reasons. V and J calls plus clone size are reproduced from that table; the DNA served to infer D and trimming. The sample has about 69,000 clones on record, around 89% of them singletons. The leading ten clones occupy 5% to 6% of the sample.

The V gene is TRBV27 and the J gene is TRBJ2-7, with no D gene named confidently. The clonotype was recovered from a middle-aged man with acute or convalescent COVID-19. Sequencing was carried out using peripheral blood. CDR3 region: CASSLRHSTYEQYF. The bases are TGTGCCAGCAGTTTACGACACTCCACCTACGAGCAGTACTTC.